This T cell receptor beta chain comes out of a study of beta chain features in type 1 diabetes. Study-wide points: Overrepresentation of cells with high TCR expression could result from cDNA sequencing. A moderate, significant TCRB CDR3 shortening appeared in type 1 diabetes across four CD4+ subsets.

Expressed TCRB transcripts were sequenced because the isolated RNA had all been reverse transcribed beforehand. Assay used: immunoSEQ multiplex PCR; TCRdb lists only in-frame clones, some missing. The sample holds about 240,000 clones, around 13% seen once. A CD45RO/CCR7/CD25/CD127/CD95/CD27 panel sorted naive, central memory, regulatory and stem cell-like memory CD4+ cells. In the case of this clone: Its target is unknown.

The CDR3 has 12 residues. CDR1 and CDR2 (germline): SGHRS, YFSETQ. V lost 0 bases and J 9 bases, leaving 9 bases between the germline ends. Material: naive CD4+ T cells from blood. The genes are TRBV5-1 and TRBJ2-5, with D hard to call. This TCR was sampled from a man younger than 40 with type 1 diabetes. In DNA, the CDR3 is TGCGCCAGCAGCTTGGAACCCCAGGCCCAGTACTTC. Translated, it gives CASSLEPQAQYF.